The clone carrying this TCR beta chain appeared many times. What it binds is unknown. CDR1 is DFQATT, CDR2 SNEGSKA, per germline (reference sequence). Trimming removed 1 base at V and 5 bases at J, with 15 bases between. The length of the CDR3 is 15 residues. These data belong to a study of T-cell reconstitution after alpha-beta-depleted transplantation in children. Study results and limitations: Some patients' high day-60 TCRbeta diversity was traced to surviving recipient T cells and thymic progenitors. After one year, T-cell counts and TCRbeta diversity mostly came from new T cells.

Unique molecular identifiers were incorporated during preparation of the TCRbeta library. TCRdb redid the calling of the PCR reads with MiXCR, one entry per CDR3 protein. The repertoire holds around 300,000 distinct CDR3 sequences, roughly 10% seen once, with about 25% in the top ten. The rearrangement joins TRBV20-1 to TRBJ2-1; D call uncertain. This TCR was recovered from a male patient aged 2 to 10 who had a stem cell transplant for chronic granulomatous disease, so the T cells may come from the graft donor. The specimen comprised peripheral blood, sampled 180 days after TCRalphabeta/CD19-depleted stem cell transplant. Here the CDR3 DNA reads TGCAGTGCTAGAGTTCATCGCGGAAGAAACAATGAGCAGTTCTTC. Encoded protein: CSARVHRGRNNEQFF.